This entry describes one TCR beta chain. Antigen unknown. CDR1 and CDR2 from the germline V gene are SQVTM and ANQGSEA. V was shortened by 3 bases and J by 7 bases, with 13 bases between the two germline ends. This CDR3 has 13 amino acids. The sample belongs to a study of cytomegalovirus exposure and HLA in healthy donors. About the research overall: Membership in the Caucasian-associated ancestry cluster was found for 65% to 85% of 300 to 500 genotyped donors. Findings and limits, study-wide: A prior analysis recorded that most TCR beta V segments were productive about 87% or about 30% of the time. Per a later analysis, HLA-associated TCR beta chains showed more clonal expansion than other, equally common TCR beta chains. Indistinguishable V segments, including TRBV6-2 and TRBV6-3, were excluded.

Use of 60 Vbeta and 13 Jbeta primers characterized the PCR. TCRdb's table, derived via immunoSEQ multiplex PCR, lists solely in-frame clones and lacks some. Altogether some 110,000 clones are present, nearly 85% being singletons, with the ten largest covering about 6.3%. This clonotype originated in a young man in good health and CMV-seronegative. This chain links TRBV29-1 with TRBJ2-1, with D possibly TRBD2 on 7 matching bases. Source material: PBMCs. In nucleotides, the CDR3 is TGCAGCGTTGAGGGGGGGCGCATGAATGAGCAGTTCTTC. It translates to CSVEGGRMNEQFF.